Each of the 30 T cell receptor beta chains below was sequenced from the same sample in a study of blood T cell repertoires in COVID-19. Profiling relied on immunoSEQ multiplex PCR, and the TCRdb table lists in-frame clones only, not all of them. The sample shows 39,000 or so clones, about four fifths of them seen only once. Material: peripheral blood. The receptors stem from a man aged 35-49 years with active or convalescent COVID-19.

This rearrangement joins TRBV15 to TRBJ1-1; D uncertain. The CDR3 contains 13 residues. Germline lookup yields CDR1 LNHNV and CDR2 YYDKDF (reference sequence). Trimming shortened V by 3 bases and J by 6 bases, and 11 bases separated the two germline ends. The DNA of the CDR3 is TGTGCCACCAGCAGCCCTATGGGCCCTGAAGCTTTCTTT. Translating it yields CATSSPMGPEAFF.

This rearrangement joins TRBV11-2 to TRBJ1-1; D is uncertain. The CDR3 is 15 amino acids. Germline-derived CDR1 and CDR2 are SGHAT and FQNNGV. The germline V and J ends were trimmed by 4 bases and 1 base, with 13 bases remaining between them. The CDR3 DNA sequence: TGTGCCAGCAGCTGGACCGGGAATAAGAACACTGAAGCTTTCTTT. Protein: CASSWTGNKNTEAFF.

This CDR3 reads CASSQVTKRGPLHF. In DNA, the CDR3 is TGCGCCAGCAGCCAAGTGACCAAAAGGGGGCCCCTCCACTTT. V usage is TRBV4-1 and J usage is TRBJ1-6, with D maybe TRBD1 (6 bases). The CDR3 is made up of 14 amino acids. Germline V gene data show CDR1 as MGHRA and CDR2 as YSYEKL. Trimming removed 1 base at V and 13 bases at J, with 14 bases between.

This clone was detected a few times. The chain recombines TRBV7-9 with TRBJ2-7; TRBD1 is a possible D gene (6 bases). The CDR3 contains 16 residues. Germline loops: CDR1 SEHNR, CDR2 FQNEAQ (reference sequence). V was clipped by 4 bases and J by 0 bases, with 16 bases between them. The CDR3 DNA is TGTGCCAGCAGCTGGGCCGGGAACAGGGACTCCTACGAGCAGTACTTC. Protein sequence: CASSWAGNRDSYEQYF. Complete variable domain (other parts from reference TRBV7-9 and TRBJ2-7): DTGVSQNPRHKITKRGQNVTFRCDPISEHNRLYWYRQTLGQGPEFLTYFQNEAQLEKSRLLSDRFSAERPKGSFSTLEIQRTEQGDSAMYLCASSWAGNRDSYEQYFGPGTRLTVT.

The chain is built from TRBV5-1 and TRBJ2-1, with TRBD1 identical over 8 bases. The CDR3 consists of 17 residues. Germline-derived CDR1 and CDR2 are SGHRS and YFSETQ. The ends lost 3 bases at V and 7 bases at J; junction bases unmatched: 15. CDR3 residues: CASSYGQGAVRGNEQFF. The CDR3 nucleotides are TGCGCCAGCAGCTACGGACAGGGTGCCGTTCGGGGGAATGAGCAGTTCTTC.

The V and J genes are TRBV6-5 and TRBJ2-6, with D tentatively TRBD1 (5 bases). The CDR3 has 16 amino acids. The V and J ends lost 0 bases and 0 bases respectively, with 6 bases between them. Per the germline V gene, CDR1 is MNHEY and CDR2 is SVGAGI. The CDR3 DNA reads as TGTGCCAGCAGTTACTCGGGGCTCTCTGGGGCCAACGTCCTGACTTTC. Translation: CASSYSGLSGANVLTF.

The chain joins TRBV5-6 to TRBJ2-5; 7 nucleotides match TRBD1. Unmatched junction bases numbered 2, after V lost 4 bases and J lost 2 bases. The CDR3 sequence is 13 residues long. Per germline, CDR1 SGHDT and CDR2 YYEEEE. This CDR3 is CASSLGQQETQYF. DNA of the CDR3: TGTGCCAGCAGCCTGGGACAGCAAGAGACCCAGTACTTC.

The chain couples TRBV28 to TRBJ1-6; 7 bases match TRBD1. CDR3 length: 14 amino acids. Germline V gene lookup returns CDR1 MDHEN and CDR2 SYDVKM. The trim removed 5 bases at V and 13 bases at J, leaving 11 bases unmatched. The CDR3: CASSLTARGTPLHF. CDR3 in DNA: TGTGCCAGCAGTCTAACCGCCAGGGGGACGCCCCTCCACTTT.

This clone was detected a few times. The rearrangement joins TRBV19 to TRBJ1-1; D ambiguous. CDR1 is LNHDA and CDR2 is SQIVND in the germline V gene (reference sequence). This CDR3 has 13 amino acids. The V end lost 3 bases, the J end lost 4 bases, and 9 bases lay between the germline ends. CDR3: CASSILLATEAFF. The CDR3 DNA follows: TGTGCCAGTAGTATCCTCCTAGCCACTGAAGCTTTCTTT.

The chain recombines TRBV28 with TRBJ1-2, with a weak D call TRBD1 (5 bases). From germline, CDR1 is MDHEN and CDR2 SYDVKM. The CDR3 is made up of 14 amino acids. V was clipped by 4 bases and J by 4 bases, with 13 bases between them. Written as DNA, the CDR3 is TGTGCCAGCAGTTCCTGGGGGAGGATCTATGGCTACACCTTC. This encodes CASSSWGRIYGYTF.

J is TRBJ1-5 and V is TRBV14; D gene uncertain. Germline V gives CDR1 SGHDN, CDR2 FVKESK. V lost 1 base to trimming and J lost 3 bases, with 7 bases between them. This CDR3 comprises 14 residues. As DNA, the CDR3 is TGTGCCAGCAGCCAAGTGGGCAACAATCAGCCCCAGCATTTT. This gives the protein CASSQVGNNQPQHF. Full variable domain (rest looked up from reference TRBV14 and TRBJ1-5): EAGVTQFPSHSVIEKGQTVTLRCDPISGHDNLYWYRRVMGKEIKFLLHFVKESKQDESGMPNNRFLAERTGGTYSTLKVQPAELEDSGVYFCASSQVGNNQPQHFGDGTRLSIL.

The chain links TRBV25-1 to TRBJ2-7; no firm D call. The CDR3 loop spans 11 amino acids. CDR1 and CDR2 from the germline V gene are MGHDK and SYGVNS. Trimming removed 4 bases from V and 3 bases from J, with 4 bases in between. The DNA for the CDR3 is TGTGCCAGCAGTGTACTCTACGAGCAGTACTTC. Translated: CASSVLYEQYF.

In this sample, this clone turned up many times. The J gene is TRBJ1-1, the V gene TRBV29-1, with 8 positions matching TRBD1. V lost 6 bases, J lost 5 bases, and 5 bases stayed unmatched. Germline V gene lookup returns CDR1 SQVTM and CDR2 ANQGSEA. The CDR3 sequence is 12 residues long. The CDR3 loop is CSVKQGGTEAFF. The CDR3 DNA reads TGCAGCGTAAAACAGGGGGGGACTGAAGCTTTCTTT.

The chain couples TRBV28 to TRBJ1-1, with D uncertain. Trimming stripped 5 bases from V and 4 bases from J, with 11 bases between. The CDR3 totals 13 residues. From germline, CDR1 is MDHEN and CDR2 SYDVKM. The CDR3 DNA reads TGTGCCAGCAGTCCCCGGCGGGCCACTGAAGCTTTCTTT. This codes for CASSPRRATEAFF.

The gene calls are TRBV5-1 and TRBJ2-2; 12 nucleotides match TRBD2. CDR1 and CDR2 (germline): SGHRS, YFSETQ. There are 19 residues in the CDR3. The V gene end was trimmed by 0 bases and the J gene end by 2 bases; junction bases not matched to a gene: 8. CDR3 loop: CASSLAVMTSGSNTGELFF. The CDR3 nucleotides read TGCGCCAGCAGCTTGGCGGTTATGACTAGCGGGAGCAACACCGGGGAGCTGTTTTTT.

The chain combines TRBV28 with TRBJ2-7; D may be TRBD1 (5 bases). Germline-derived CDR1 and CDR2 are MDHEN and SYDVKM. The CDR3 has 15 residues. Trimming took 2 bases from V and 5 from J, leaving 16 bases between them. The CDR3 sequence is CASSLQGGGYDEQYF. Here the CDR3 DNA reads TGTGCCAGCAGTTTACAGGGCGGTGGGTACGACGAGCAGTACTTC.

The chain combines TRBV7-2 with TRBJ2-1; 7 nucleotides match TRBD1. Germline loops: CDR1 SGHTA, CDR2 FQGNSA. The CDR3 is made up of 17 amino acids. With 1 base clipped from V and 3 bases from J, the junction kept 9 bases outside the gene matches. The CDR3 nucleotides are TGTGCCAGCAGCTTAGTTCCCGGGGACAGCTTCTACAATGAGCAGTTCTTC. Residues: CASSLVPGDSFYNEQFF.

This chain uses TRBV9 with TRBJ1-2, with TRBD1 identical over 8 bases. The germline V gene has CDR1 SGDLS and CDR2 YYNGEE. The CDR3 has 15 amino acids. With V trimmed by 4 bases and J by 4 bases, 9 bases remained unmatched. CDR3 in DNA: TGTGCCAGCAGCTCTTGGACAGGGCGCGCCTATGGCTACACCTTC. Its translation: CASSSWTGRAYGYTF.

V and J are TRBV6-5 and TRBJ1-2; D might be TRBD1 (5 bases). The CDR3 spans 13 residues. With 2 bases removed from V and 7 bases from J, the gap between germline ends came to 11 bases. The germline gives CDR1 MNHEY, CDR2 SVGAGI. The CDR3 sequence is CASSYDSWGGYTF. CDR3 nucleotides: TGTGCCAGCAGTTACGACAGTTGGGGTGGCTACACCTTC.

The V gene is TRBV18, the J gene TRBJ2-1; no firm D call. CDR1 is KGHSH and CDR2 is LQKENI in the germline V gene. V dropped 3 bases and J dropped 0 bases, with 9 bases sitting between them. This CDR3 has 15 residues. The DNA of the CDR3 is TGTGCCAGCTCACCGCTAAAAAGCTCCTACAATGAGCAGTTCTTC. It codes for CASSPLKSSYNEQFF.

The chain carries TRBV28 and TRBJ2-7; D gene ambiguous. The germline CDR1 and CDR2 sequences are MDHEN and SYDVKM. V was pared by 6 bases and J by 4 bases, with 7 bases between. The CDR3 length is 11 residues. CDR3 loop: CASSRRYEQYF. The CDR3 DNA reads TGTGCCAGCAGCCGCAGGTACGAGCAGTACTTC.

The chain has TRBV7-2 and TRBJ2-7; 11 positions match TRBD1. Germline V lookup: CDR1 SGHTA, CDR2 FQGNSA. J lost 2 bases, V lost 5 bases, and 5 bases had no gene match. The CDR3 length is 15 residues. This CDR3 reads CASSPRGQGAYEQYF. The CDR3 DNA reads TGTGCCAGCAGCCCTCGGGGACAGGGGGCCTACGAGCAGTACTTC.

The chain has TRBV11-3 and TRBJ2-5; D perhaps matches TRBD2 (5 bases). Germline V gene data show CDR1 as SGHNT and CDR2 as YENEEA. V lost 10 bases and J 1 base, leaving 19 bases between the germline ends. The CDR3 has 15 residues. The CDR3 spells CANGHIRGIQETQYF. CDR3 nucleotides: TGTGCCAACGGCCATATTAGAGGGATCCAAGAGACCCAGTACTTC.

CDR3 protein: CASNPGQGGRETQYF. CDR3 nucleotide sequence: TGTGCCAGCAACCCGGGACAGGGGGGTCGAGAGACCCAGTACTTC. The chain joins TRBV6-6 to TRBJ2-5; TRBD1 agrees at 11 bases. V lost 7 bases and J lost 4; bases outside the gene matches: 8. This CDR3 contains 15 residues. CDR1 and CDR2 from the germline V gene are MNHNY and SVGAGI (reference sequence).

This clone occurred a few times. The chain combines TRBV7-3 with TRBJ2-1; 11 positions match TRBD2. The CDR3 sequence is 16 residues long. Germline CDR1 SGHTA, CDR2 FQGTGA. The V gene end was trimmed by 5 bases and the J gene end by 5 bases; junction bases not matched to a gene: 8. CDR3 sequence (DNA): TGTGCCAGCAGCCAAAGGGGGACTAGCGGTAACAATGAGCAGTTCTTC. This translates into CASSQRGTSGNNEQFF.

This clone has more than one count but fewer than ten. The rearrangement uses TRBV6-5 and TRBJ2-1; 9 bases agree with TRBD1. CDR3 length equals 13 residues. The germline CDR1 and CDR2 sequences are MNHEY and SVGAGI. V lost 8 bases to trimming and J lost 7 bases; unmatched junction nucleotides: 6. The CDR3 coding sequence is TGTGCCAGCCCGGGACAGGGATCGAATGAGCAGTTCTTC. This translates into CASPGQGSNEQFF.

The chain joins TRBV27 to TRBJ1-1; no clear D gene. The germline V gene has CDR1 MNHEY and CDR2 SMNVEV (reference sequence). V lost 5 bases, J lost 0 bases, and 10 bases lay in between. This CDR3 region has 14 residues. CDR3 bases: TGTGCCAGCAGTCCTACAGAAGTGAACACTGAAGCTTTCTTT. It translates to CASSPTEVNTEAFF.

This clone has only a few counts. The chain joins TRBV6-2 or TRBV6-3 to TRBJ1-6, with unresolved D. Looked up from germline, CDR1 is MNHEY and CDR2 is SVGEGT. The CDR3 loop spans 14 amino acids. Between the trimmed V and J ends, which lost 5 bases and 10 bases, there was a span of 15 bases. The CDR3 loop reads CASSGPRGGSPLHF. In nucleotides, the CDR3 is TGTGCCAGCAGTGGGCCGCGGGGAGGCTCACCCCTCCACTTT.

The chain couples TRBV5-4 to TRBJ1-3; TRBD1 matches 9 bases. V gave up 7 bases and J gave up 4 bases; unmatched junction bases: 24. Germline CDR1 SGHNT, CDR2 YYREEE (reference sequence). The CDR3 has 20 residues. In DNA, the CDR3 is TGTGCCAGCTCGGGGTCTACAGGGGGCAGAGGGGCTCTCTCGGGAAACACCATATATTTT. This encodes CASSGSTGGRGALSGNTIYF.

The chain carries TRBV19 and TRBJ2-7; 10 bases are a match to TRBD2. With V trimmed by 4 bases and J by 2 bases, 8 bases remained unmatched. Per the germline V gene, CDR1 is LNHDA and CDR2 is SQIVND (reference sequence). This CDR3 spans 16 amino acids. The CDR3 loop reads CASSTPGAGGAYEQYF. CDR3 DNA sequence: TGTGCCAGTAGTACCCCCGGAGCGGGAGGGGCCTACGAGCAGTACTTC.